Listed below are T cell receptor beta chains from one sample, sequenced in a study of blood T cell repertoires in COVID-19. TCRdb's table, derived via immunoSEQ multiplex PCR, lists solely in-frame clones and lacks some. The sample holds about 180,000 clones, roughly 77% seen once. The sequenced material came from peripheral blood. The receptors here all came from a woman older than 75 with COVID-19, enrolled during active disease. The CDR3 runs from the conserved cysteine through the conserved F or W. Each record gives: CDR3 DNA, CDR3 protein, J gene, D gene, V gene, clone size. A D gene is named only where the DNA matches it firmly. Size tells how often a clone was seen (once, few, many) or the class of an expanded clone, and some rows leave it out.

CDR3nt: TGTGCCTGGAGTGTACAAGAGATTTATAACTATGGTTACACCTTC; CDR3aa: CAWSVQEIYNYGYTF; j_gene: TRBJ1-2; d_gene: NA; v_gene: TRBV30; abundance: NA
CDR3nt: TGTGCCAGCAGTCCTACAGGGGGTGCCTATGGCTACACCTTC; CDR3aa: CASSPTGGAYGYTF; j_gene: TRBJ1-2; d_gene: TRBD1; v_gene: TRBV6-6; abundance: few
CDR3nt: TGTGCCAGCAGTTTATACCTAGCGGGAGCGGTCGAGCAGTACTTC; CDR3aa: CASSLYLAGAVEQYF; j_gene: TRBJ2-7; d_gene: TRBD2; v_gene: TRBV6-6; abundance: NA
CDR3nt: TGTGCCAGCAGTTACTCGCGGACAGGGATCTATGGCTACACCTTC; CDR3aa: CASSYSRTGIYGYTF; j_gene: TRBJ1-2; d_gene: TRBD1; v_gene: TRBV6-2/TRBV6-3; abundance: NA
CDR3nt: TGTGCTAGCAGCCAAGGACGGGGCCGTCGACTAGCGGGAGAGTACACGCAGTATTTT; CDR3aa: CASSQGRGRRLAGEYTQYF; j_gene: TRBJ2-3; d_gene: TRBD2; v_gene: TRBV12-5; abundance: NA
CDR3nt: TGTGCCAGCACCCCGAGGGGCTATGCGGGGAATGAGCAGTTCTTC; CDR3aa: CASTPRGYAGNEQFF; j_gene: TRBJ2-1; d_gene: NA; v_gene: TRBV27; abundance: once
CDR3nt: TGTGCCAGCGCCGGGACAGGGGGCGTCTATGGCTACACCTTC; CDR3aa: CASAGTGGVYGYTF; j_gene: TRBJ1-2; d_gene: TRBD1; v_gene: TRBV2; abundance: NA
CDR3nt: TGTGCCAGCAGTGACTTTCACAGGGTGAACGAGCAGTACTTC; CDR3aa: CASSDFHRVNEQYF; j_gene: TRBJ2-7; d_gene: NA; v_gene: TRBV6-4; abundance: once
CDR3nt: TGCGCCAGCAGCTTTTTCGGGGACCAAGAGACCCAGTACTTC; CDR3aa: CASSFFGDQETQYF; j_gene: TRBJ2-5; d_gene: NA; v_gene: TRBV5-1; abundance: NA
CDR3nt: TGTGCCAGCAGTCGGACAGGGGTATACGAGCAGTACTTC; CDR3aa: CASSRTGVYEQYF; j_gene: TRBJ2-7; d_gene: TRBD1; v_gene: TRBV7-2; abundance: NA
CDR3nt: TGTGCCATCACAGCCCCCCGGGACAGGGTTCCCAGAAATCTCTATGGCTACACCTTC; CDR3aa: CAITAPRDRVPRNLYGYTF; j_gene: TRBJ1-2; d_gene: TRBD1; v_gene: TRBV28; abundance: NA
CDR3nt: TGTGCCAGCAGCTTATTACCATCGGGAAGCTCCTACGAGCAGTACTTC; CDR3aa: CASSLLPSGSSYEQYF; j_gene: TRBJ2-7; d_gene: NA; v_gene: TRBV7-6; abundance: NA
CDR3nt: TGTGCCAGCAGCCCGTGGGAGGGTAGCACCGGGGAGCTGTTTTTT; CDR3aa: CASSPWEGSTGELFF; j_gene: TRBJ2-2; d_gene: TRBD2; v_gene: TRBV5-4; abundance: NA
CDR3nt: TGTGCCAGCAGGCAAGCGGGAGTCCAAGAGACCCAGTACTTC; CDR3aa: CASRQAGVQETQYF; j_gene: TRBJ2-5; d_gene: TRBD2; v_gene: TRBV6-5; abundance: NA
CDR3nt: TGTGCCAGCACCTCTACCGGGGAGCTGTTTTTT; CDR3aa: CASTSTGELFF; j_gene: TRBJ2-2; d_gene: NA; v_gene: TRBV12-3/TRBV12-4; abundance: NA
CDR3nt: TGTGCCAGCAGCCTTTTCACCGGGGAGCTGTTTTTT; CDR3aa: CASSLFTGELFF; j_gene: TRBJ2-2; d_gene: NA; v_gene: TRBV7-9; abundance: NA
CDR3nt: TGTGCCAGCAGCCACAGAAACACCATATATTTT; CDR3aa: CASSHRNTIYF; j_gene: TRBJ1-3; d_gene: NA; v_gene: TRBV28; abundance: NA
CDR3nt: TGTGCCAGCGGGAGGGATTTACAGGGACTAGCGGGATTAGTAGATACGCAGTATTTT; CDR3aa: CASGRDLQGLAGLVDTQYF; j_gene: TRBJ2-3; d_gene: TRBD2; v_gene: TRBV2; abundance: NA
CDR3nt: TGCAGTGCTAGTAGTGGGGGCCGCTACGAGCAGTACTTC; CDR3aa: CSASSGGRYEQYF; j_gene: TRBJ2-7; d_gene: NA; v_gene: TRBV20-1; abundance: NA
CDR3nt: TGTGCCAGCAGCCACCAAGAGCGATCAGATACGCAGTATTTT; CDR3aa: CASSHQERSDTQYF; j_gene: TRBJ2-3; d_gene: NA; v_gene: TRBV3-1/TRBV3-2; abundance: few
CDR3nt: TGTGCCAGCAGCCAAGAGGCGACGACAGGGGCCGATGGCTACACCTTC; CDR3aa: CASSQEATTGADGYTF; j_gene: TRBJ1-2; d_gene: TRBD1; v_gene: TRBV3-1/TRBV3-2; abundance: NA
CDR3nt: TGTGCCAGCTCACCCCAGGGAACCTACAATGAGCAGTTCTTC; CDR3aa: CASSPQGTYNEQFF; j_gene: TRBJ2-1; d_gene: NA; v_gene: TRBV18; abundance: once
CDR3nt: TGTGCCAGCAGCAGGGGACAGCCCGCCGGGAGGAACGAAAAACTGTTTTTT; CDR3aa: CASSRGQPAGRNEKLFF; j_gene: TRBJ1-4; d_gene: TRBD1; v_gene: TRBV7-9; abundance: NA
CDR3nt: TGTGCCAGCAGCCAGAGGGCGGGAAGGTACTCCTACGAGCAGTACTTC; CDR3aa: CASSQRAGRYSYEQYF; j_gene: TRBJ2-7; d_gene: NA; v_gene: TRBV3-1/TRBV3-2; abundance: NA
CDR3nt: TGTGCCAGTTCGCCTCGGGGGTTAGGTGGAAACACCATATATTTT; CDR3aa: CASSPRGLGGNTIYF; j_gene: TRBJ1-3; d_gene: NA; v_gene: TRBV19; abundance: NA
CDR3nt: TGCAGTGCTAATACGTCCGGTACGCAGTATTTT; CDR3aa: CSANTSGTQYF; j_gene: TRBJ2-3; d_gene: NA; v_gene: TRBV20-1; abundance: NA
CDR3nt: TGTGCCAGCAGTGACCCTCGTAGGACAGGGGGCGATGAAAAACTGTTTTTT; CDR3aa: CASSDPRRTGGDEKLFF; j_gene: TRBJ1-4; d_gene: TRBD1; v_gene: TRBV25-1; abundance: NA
CDR3nt: TGTGCCAGCAGCCAAGGGCCAGGTACCTACAATGAGCAGTTCTTC; CDR3aa: CASSQGPGTYNEQFF; j_gene: TRBJ2-1; d_gene: NA; v_gene: TRBV3-1/TRBV3-2; abundance: once
CDR3nt: TGTGCCAGCAGCTTAGGGACAGCGACAGGGGCGCTCTATGGCTACACCTTC; CDR3aa: CASSLGTATGALYGYTF; j_gene: TRBJ1-2; d_gene: TRBD1; v_gene: TRBV11-3; abundance: NA
CDR3nt: TGTGCCAGCTCACCACTCCAGGCCTATGGCTACACCTTC; CDR3aa: CASSPLQAYGYTF; j_gene: TRBJ1-2; d_gene: NA; v_gene: TRBV18; abundance: NA
CDR3nt: TGTGCCAGCAGTGAACTAGCGGGAGGGTGGGAGCAGTACTTC; CDR3aa: CASSELAGGWEQYF; j_gene: TRBJ2-7; d_gene: TRBD2; v_gene: TRBV6-1; abundance: once
CDR3nt: TGTGCCAGCAGCCCGAGCCTGGGACAGTTCTATGGCTACACCTTC; CDR3aa: CASSPSLGQFYGYTF; j_gene: TRBJ1-2; d_gene: TRBD1; v_gene: TRBV3-1/TRBV3-2; abundance: NA
CDR3nt: TGTGCCAGCAGTTTAGCGGTGGGACAGAGATACGAGCAGTACTTC; CDR3aa: CASSLAVGQRYEQYF; j_gene: TRBJ2-7; d_gene: TRBD1; v_gene: TRBV27; abundance: NA
CDR3nt: TGTGCCAGCAGTACTAGCGGGAGGGGGACCCAGTACTTC; CDR3aa: CASSTSGRGTQYF; j_gene: TRBJ2-5; d_gene: TRBD2; v_gene: TRBV27; abundance: NA
CDR3nt: TGCGCCAGCAGCCAAGATCTAGCCGGGATGGGACAGCCCCAGCATTTT; CDR3aa: CASSQDLAGMGQPQHF; j_gene: TRBJ1-5; d_gene: NA; v_gene: TRBV4-1; abundance: NA
CDR3nt: TGCGCCAGCAGTCAATCGGATGGGAGCTCCTATAATTCACCCCTCCACTTT; CDR3aa: CASSQSDGSSYNSPLHF; j_gene: TRBJ1-6; d_gene: NA; v_gene: TRBV23-1; abundance: once
CDR3nt: TGTGCCAGCAGCCGACGCGGGGTGGGGGGAGATACGCAGTATTTT; CDR3aa: CASSRRGVGGDTQYF; j_gene: TRBJ2-3; d_gene: NA; v_gene: TRBV11-2; abundance: NA
CDR3nt: TGTGCCATAGGGGGAGACGACACCGGGGAGCTGTTTTTT; CDR3aa: CAIGGDDTGELFF; j_gene: TRBJ2-2; d_gene: NA; v_gene: TRBV10-3; abundance: NA
CDR3nt: TGTGCCAGCAGCTCCCGTCAGACAGGGCTTGGCTACACCTTC; CDR3aa: CASSSRQTGLGYTF; j_gene: TRBJ1-2; d_gene: TRBD1; v_gene: TRBV7-8; abundance: many
CDR3nt: TGTGCCATCAGGAGGGGGACGGATTACAATGAGCAGTTCTTC; CDR3aa: CAIRRGTDYNEQFF; j_gene: TRBJ2-1; d_gene: NA; v_gene: TRBV10-3; abundance: NA
CDR3nt: TGTGCCAGCAGTTATTCGCATGGACAGGTGTTCTACGAGCAGTACTTC; CDR3aa: CASSYSHGQVFYEQYF; j_gene: TRBJ2-7; d_gene: TRBD1; v_gene: TRBV6-5; abundance: once
CDR3nt: TGTGCCAGCAGCAATAGCTGGGGCACAGATACGCAGTATTTT; CDR3aa: CASSNSWGTDTQYF; j_gene: TRBJ2-3; d_gene: NA; v_gene: TRBV7-2; abundance: few
CDR3nt: TGTGCCAGCAGCTTGAACCCGGGACAGTCTATAGGCTACACCTTC; CDR3aa: CASSLNPGQSIGYTF; j_gene: TRBJ1-2; d_gene: TRBD1; v_gene: TRBV7-3; abundance: NA
CDR3nt: TGTGCCAGCAGCCCCCTCCCGAGCAACTATGGCTACACCTTC; CDR3aa: CASSPLPSNYGYTF; j_gene: TRBJ1-2; d_gene: NA; v_gene: TRBV3-1/TRBV3-2; abundance: NA
CDR3nt: TGTGCCAGCAGCCAAGATGGGTTCTCGGGTGGCTACACCTTC; CDR3aa: CASSQDGFSGGYTF; j_gene: TRBJ1-2; d_gene: NA; v_gene: TRBV3-1/TRBV3-2; abundance: NA
CDR3nt: TGCAGCGTTGGACAGGGTGGGCCTAATGAAAAACTGTTTTTT; CDR3aa: CSVGQGGPNEKLFF; j_gene: TRBJ1-4; d_gene: TRBD1; v_gene: TRBV29-1; abundance: NA
CDR3nt: TGTGCCTGGAGTATTGGACAGGGTACAGATACGCAGTATTTT; CDR3aa: CAWSIGQGTDTQYF; j_gene: TRBJ2-3; d_gene: TRBD1; v_gene: TRBV30; abundance: NA
CDR3nt: TGTGCCAGCAGCCCGCTCGGAGCGGGAGTACCCGGGGAGCTGTTTTTT; CDR3aa: CASSPLGAGVPGELFF; j_gene: TRBJ2-2; d_gene: TRBD2; v_gene: TRBV9; abundance: NA
CDR3nt: TGTGCCAGCAGTTACCCCGTCCCGGGACAGGGGCATACGCAGTATTTT; CDR3aa: CASSYPVPGQGHTQYF; j_gene: TRBJ2-3; d_gene: TRBD1; v_gene: TRBV6-5; abundance: NA
CDR3nt: TGTGCCAGCAGCCCGGGACAGGGTATCTTGCCCCAGCATTTT; CDR3aa: CASSPGQGILPQHF; j_gene: TRBJ1-5; d_gene: TRBD1; v_gene: TRBV3-1/TRBV3-2; abundance: NA
CDR3nt: TGTGCCAGCTCACGGCTGCGGGGGGAAGAGACCCAGTACTTC; CDR3aa: CASSRLRGEETQYF; j_gene: TRBJ2-5; d_gene: TRBD2; v_gene: TRBV18; abundance: NA